The 8 T cell receptor beta chains in this list originate from one sample, sequenced in a study of cytomegalovirus exposure and HLA in healthy donors. Generated by immunoSEQ multiplex PCR, the TCRdb table keeps only in-frame clones and is missing some. The data hold about 360,000 clones, with roughly 85% observed a single time. Input material: PBMCs. These receptors originate from a woman aged 18-29 years in good health and CMV-seronegative.

The rearrangement uses TRBV28 and TRBJ1-6; D perhaps matches TRBD1 (5 bases). CDR1 is MDHEN and CDR2 is SYDVKM in the germline V gene. CDR3 length: 15 amino acids. V dropped 5 bases and J dropped 7 bases, with 15 bases sitting between them. The CDR3 loop is CASSLSPRENSPLHF. The CDR3 nucleotides are TGTGCCAGCAGTCTAAGTCCCAGGGAAAATTCACCCCTCCACTTT. Full variable domain (remainder filled in from reference TRBV28 and TRBJ1-6): DVKVTQSSRYLVKRTGEKVFLECVQDMDHENMFWYRQDPGLGLRLIYFSYDVKMKEKGDIPEGYSVSREKKERFSLILESASTNQTSMYLCASSLSPRENSPLHFGNGTRLTVT.

V gene TRBV4-1 combines with J gene TRBJ2-3; 8 nucleotides align to TRBD2. The CDR3 consists of 17 residues. After removal of 1 base from V and 4 bases from J, the junction contained 10 bases not matched to a gene. Germline values: CDR1 MGHRA, CDR2 YSYEKL. CDR3 amino acids: CASSQGRTSLMADTQYF. The CDR3 nucleotides read TGCGCCAGCAGCCAAGGAAGGACTAGCTTAATGGCAGATACGCAGTATTTT.

The rearrangement joins TRBV6-5 to TRBJ1-2; D ambiguous. CDR1 MNHEY and CDR2 SVGAGI come from the germline V gene. CDR3 size: 13 residues. The germline V and J ends were trimmed by 5 bases and 3 bases, with 10 bases remaining between them. The CDR3 sequence is CASSEERYYGYTF. CDR3 DNA: TGTGCCAGCAGTGAAGAGCGGTACTATGGCTACACCTTC.

The chain is built from TRBV29-1 and TRBJ1-2, with D unclear. V was cut by 1 base and J by 5 bases, with 11 bases left in between. The CDR3 consists of 13 residues. Germline V gene data show CDR1 as SQVTM and CDR2 as ANQGSEA. The CDR3 spells CSVEVIEEYGYTF. The CDR3 bases are TGCAGCGTTGAAGTAATAGAGGAGTATGGCTACACCTTC.

J is TRBJ2-1 and V is TRBV11-3, with D tentatively TRBD2 (6 bases). CDR3 length: 15 amino acids. V was clipped by 1 base and J by 4 bases, with 11 bases between them. CDR1 and CDR2 from the germline V gene are SGHNT and YENEEA. The CDR3 is CASSLGRGAYNEQFF. CDR3 sequence (DNA): TGTGCCAGCAGCTTAGGGCGGGGAGCATACAATGAGCAGTTCTTC.

The chain carries TRBV25-1 and TRBJ1-4; 8 nucleotides align to TRBD1. J gave up 3 bases and V 1 base, and 7 bases lay outside the gene matches. Germline V gene data show CDR1 as MGHDK and CDR2 as SYGVNS. This CDR3 has 17 amino acids. The CDR3, as DNA: TGTGCCAGCAGTGAATCCCGACAGGGGAGACCTAATGAAAAACTGTTTTTT. This codes for CASSESRQGRPNEKLFF.

The chain combines TRBV4-1 with TRBJ1-2; 7 bases agree with TRBD1. This CDR3 has 17 amino acids. Germline values: CDR1 MGHRA, CDR2 YSYEKL. V trimming: 0 bases; J trimming: 5 bases; junction bases outside the gene matches: 12. In DNA form, the CDR3 reads TGCGCCAGCAGCCAAGATAGGACGTACAGGGGAGGATATGGCTACACCTTC. Its protein is CASSQDRTYRGGYGYTF.

This clone was counted only a few times. This chain links TRBV18 with TRBJ1-5; the D is unclear. Germline lookup yields CDR1 KGHSH and CDR2 LQKENI. V was shortened by 3 bases and J by 2 bases, with 11 bases between the two germline ends. This CDR3 region has 15 residues. The CDR3 DNA sequence: TGTGCCAGCTCACCGACCGGGAGGGGCAATCAGCCCCAGCATTTT. Protein sequence: CASSPTGRGNQPQHF.